Included here is one TCR beta chain sequence, with context. Its antigen is unknown. All the people who gave samples were healthy bone marrow donors. This entry is derived from a study of cytomegalovirus exposure and HLA in healthy donors. Broader study findings: Later findings reportedly placed an Asian-associated ancestry cluster below the roughly 690-donor mean for N-insertions. With high specificity and sensitivity, the classifier reportedly diagnosed cytomegalovirus status.

PCR employed 60 Vbeta and 13 Jbeta primers. The repertoire was sequenced with immunoSEQ multiplex PCR; TCRdb's copy has only in-frame clones and lacks some. Altogether more than 95,000 clones are present, 69% being singletons, with the ten largest covering 3.2%. The sequence derives from a man aged 30 to 45 in good health and CMV-seronegative. The sample taken for sequencing was PBMCs.

The CDR3 DNA reads as TGTGCCAGCAGCCAGCTACCCCTCCAGGGGACGAACACTGAAGCTTTCTTT. It yields the protein CASSQLPLQGTNTEAFF. The genes are TRBV4-2 and TRBJ1-1, with a weak D call TRBD1 (6 bases). Germline assignment: CDR1 LGHNA and CDR2 YNFKEQ. The CDR3 covers 17 residues. Trimming removed 3 bases at V and 1 base at J, with 18 bases between.